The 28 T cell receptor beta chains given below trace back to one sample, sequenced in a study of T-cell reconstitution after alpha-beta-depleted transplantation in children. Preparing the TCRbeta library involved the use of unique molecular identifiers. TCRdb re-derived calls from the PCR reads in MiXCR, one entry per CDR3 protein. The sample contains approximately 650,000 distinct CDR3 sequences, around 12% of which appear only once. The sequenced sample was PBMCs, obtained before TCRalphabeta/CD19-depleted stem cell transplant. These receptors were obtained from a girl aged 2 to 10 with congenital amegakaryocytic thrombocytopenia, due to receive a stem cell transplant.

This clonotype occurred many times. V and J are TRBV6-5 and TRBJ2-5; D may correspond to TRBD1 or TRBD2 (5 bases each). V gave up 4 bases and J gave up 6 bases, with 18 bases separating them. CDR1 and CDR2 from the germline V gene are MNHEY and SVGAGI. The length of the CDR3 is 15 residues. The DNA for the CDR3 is TGTGCCAGCAGTTCCGAGGGGCGATCCCGGCAGACCCAGTACTTC. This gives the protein CASSSEGRSRQTQYF.

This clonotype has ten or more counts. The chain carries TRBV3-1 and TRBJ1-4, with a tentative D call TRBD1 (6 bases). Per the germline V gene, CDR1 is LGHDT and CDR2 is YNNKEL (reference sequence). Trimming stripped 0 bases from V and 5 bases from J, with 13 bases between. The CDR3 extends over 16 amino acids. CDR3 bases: TGTGCCAGCAGCCAAGACTTTAGGACAGACAATGAAAAACTGTTTTTT. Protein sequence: CASSQDFRTDNEKLFF. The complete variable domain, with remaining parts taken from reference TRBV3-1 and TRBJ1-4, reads DTAVSQTPKYLVTQMGNDKSIKCEQNLGHDTMYWYKQDSKKFLKIMFSYNNKELIINETVPNRFSPKSPDKAHLNLHINSLELGDSAVYFCASSQDFRTDNEKLFFGSGTQLSVL.

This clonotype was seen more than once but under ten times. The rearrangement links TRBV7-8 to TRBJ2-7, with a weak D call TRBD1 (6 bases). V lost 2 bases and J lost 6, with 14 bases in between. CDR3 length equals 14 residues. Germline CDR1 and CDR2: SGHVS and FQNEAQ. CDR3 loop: CASSLRTGSSEQYF. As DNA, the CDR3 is TGTGCCAGCAGCTTACGAACAGGGTCGTCCGAGCAGTACTTC.

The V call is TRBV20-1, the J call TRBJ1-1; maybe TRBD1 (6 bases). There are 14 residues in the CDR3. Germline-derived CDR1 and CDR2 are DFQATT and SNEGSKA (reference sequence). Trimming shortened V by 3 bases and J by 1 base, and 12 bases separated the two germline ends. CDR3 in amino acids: CSARFGQSNTEAFF. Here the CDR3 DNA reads TGCAGTGCTAGGTTCGGACAGTCGAACACTGAAGCTTTCTTT.

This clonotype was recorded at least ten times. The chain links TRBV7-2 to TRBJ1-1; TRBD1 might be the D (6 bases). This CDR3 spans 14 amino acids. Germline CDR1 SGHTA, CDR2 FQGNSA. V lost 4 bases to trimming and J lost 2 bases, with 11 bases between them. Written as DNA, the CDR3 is TGTGCCAGCAGCTGGAGAGGGGGTAACACTGAAGCTTTCTTT. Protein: CASSWRGGNTEAFF.

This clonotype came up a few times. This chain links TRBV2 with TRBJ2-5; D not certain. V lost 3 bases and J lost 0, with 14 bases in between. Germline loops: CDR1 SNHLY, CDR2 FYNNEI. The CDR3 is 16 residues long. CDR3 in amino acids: CASSDEGRTNQETQYF. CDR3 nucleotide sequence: TGTGCCAGCAGTGACGAAGGCAGAACCAACCAAGAGACCCAGTACTTC.

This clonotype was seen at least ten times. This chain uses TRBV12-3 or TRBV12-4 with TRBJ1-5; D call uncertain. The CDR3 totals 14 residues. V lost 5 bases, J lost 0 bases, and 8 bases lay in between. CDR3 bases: TGTGCCAGCAGTCGTAGTTATAGCAATCAGCCCCAGCATTTT. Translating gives CASSRSYSNQPQHF.

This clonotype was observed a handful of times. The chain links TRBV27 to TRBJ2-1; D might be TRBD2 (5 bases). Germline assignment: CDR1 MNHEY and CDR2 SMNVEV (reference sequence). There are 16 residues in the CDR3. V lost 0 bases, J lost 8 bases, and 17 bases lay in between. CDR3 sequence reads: CASSLSWGARVYEQFF. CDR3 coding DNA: TGTGCCAGCAGTTTATCGTGGGGAGCCCGGGTATATGAGCAGTTCTTC.

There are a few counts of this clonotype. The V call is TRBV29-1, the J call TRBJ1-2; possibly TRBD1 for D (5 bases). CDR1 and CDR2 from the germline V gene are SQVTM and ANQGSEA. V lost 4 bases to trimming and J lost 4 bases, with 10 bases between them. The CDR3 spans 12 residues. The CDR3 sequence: CSVARDVYGYTF. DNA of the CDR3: TGCAGCGTTGCGCGGGACGTCTATGGCTACACCTTC.

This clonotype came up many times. The CDR3 spells CASSPFWSPTAYNEQFF. The CDR3, as DNA: TGTGCCAGCAGCCCCTTTTGGAGCCCTACCGCCTACAATGAGCAGTTCTTC. The V and J genes are TRBV5-8 and TRBJ2-1; D call uncertain. Germline V gene sequence: CDR1 SGHTS, CDR2 YDEGEE. Trimming shortened V by 4 bases and J by 2 bases, and 19 bases separated the two germline ends. This CDR3 is built from 17 residues.

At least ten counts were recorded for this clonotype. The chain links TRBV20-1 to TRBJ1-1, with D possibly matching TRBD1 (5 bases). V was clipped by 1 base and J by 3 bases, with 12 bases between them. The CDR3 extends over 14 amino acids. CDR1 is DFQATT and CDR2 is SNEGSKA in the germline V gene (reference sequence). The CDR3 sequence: CSARGGTRDTEAFF. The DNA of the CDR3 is TGCAGTGCTAGAGGGGGGACGAGGGACACTGAAGCTTTCTTT.

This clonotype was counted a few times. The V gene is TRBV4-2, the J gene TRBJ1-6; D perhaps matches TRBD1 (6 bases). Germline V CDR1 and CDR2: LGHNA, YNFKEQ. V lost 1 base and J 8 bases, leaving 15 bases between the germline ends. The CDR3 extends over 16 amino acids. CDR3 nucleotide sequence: TGTGCCAGCAGCCAAGGAGGTCTCAGGGGATATTCACCCCTCCACTTT. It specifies CASSQGGLRGYSPLHF.

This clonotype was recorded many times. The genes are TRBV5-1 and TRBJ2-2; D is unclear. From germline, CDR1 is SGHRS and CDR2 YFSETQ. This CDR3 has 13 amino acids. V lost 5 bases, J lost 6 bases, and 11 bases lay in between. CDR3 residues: CASRFRSAGELFF. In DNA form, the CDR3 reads TGCGCCAGCAGGTTCCGGTCCGCCGGGGAGCTGTTTTTT.

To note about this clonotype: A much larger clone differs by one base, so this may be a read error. The CDR3 nucleotides are TGCGCCAGCAGCTTGTGGGGCGCAGGGTCACCCCTCCACTTT. Amino acid sequence: CASSLWGAGSPLHF. V is TRBV5-1 and J is TRBJ1-6, with a tentative D call TRBD1 (5 bases). The germline V gene has CDR1 SGHRS and CDR2 YFSETQ. The length of the CDR3 is 14 residues. V was shortened by 1 base and J by 10 bases, with 12 bases between the two germline ends.

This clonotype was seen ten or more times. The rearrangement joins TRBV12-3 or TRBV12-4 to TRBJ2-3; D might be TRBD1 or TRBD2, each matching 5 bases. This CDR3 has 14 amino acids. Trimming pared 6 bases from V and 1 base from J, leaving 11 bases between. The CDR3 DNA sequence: TGTGCCAGCAGGGGGGACCCGGGCACAGATACGCAGTATTTT. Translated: CASRGDPGTDTQYF.

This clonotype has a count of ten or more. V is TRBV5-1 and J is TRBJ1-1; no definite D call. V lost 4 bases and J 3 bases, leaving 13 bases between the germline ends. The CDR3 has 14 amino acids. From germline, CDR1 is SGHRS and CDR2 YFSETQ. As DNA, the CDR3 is TGCGCCAGCAGCCCGGGCGGATTGTACACTGAAGCTTTCTTT. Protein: CASSPGGLYTEAFF.

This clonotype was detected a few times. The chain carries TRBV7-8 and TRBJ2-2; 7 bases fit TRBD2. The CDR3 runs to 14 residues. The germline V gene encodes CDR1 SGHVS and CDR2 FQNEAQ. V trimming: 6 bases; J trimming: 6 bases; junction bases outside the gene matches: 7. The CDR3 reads CASSRLAGAGELFF. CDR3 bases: TGTGCCAGCAGTCGCCTGGCGGGAGCCGGGGAGCTGTTTTTT.

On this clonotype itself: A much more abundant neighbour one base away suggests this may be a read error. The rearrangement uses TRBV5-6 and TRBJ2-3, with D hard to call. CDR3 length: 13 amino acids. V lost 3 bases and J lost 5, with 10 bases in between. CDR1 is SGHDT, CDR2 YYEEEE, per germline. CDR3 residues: CASSWAPKDTQYF. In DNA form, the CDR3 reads TGTGCCAGCAGCTGGGCACCCAAAGATACGCAGTATTTT. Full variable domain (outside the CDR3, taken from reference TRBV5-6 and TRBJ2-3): DAGVTQSPTHLIKTRGQQVTLRCSPKSGHDTVSWYQQALGQGPQFIFQYYEEEERQRGNFPDRFSGHQFPNYSSELNVNALLLGDSALYLCASSWAPKDTQYFGPGTRLTVL.

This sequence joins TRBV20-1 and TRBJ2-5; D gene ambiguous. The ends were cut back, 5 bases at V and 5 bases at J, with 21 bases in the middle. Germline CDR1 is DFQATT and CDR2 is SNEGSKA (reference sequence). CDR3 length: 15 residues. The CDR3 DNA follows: TGCAGTGCTCACCTATTGGGCGCCCAGGAGGAGACCCAGTACTTC. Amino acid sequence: CSAHLLGAQEETQYF.

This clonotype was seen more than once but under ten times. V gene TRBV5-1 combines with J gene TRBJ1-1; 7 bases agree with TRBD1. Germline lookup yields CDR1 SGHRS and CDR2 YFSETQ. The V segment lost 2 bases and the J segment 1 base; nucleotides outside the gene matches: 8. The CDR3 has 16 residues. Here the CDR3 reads CASSFMGTAPNTEAFF. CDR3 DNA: TGCGCCAGCAGCTTTATGGGGACAGCCCCGAACACTGAAGCTTTCTTT. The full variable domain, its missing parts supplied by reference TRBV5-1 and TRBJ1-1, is KAGVTQTPRYLIKTRGQQVTLSCSPISGHRSVSWYQQTPGQGLQFLFEYFSETQRNKGNFPGRFSGRQFSNSRSEMNVSTLELGDSALYLCASSFMGTAPNTEAFFGQGTRLTVV.

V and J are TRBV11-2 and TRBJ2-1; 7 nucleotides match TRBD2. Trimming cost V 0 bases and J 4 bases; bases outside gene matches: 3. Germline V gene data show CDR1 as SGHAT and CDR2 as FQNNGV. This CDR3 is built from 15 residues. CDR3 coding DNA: TGTGCCAGCAGCTTAGATTGGGGAGGGTACAATGAGCAGTTCTTC. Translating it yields CASSLDWGGYNEQFF.

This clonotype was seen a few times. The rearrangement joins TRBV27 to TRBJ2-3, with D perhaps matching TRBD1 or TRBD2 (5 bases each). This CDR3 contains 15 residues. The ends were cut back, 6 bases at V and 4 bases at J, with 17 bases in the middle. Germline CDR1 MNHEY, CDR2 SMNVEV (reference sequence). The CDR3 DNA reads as TGTGCCAGCAGGGTGAGAGGGGCATGGGCAGATACGCAGTATTTT. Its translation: CASRVRGAWADTQYF.

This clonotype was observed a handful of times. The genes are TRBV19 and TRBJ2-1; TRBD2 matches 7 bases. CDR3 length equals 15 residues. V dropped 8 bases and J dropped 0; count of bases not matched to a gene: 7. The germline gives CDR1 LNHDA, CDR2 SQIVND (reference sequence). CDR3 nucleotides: TGTGCCAGTGGCGAGCGGGAAAGCTCCTACAATGAGCAGTTCTTC. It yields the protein CASGERESSYNEQFF.

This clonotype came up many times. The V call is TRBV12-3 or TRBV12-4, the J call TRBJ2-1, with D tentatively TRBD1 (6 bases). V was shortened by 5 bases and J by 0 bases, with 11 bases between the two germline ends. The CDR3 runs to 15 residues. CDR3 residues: CASSRDTYSYNEQFF. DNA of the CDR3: TGTGCCAGCAGTCGGGACACTTACTCCTACAATGAGCAGTTCTTC.

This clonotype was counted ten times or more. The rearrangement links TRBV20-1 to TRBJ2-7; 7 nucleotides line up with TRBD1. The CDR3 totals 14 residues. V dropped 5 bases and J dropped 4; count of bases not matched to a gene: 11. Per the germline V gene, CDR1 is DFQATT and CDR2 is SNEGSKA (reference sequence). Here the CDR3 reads CSAGPVGQFYEQYF. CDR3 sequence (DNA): TGCAGTGCTGGTCCGGTGGGACAGTTTTACGAGCAGTACTTC.

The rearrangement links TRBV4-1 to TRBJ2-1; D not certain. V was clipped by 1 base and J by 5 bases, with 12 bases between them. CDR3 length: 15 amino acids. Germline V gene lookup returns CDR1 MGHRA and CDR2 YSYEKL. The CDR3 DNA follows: TGCGCCAGCAGCCAAGTCCAAGTCGGCAACAATGAGCAGTTCTTC. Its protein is CASSQVQVGNNEQFF.

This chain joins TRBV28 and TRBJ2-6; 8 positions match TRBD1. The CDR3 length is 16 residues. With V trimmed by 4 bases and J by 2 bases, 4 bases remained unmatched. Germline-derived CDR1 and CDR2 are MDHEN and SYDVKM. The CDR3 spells CASSYSGGAGANVLTF. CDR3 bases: TGTGCCAGCAGTTATTCAGGGGGCGCTGGGGCCAACGTCCTGACTTTC.

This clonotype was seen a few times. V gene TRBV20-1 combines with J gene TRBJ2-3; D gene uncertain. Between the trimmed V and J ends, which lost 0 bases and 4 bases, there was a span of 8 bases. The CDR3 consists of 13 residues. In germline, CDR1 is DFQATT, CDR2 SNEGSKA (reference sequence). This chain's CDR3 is CSARDPGADTQYF. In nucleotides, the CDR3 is TGCAGTGCTAGAGATCCTGGGGCAGATACGCAGTATTTT.